This note documents a single T cell receptor beta chain sequence. The target antigen is unknown. This may arise from a read error, as a much more abundant clone is one base away. The data stem from a study of post-analysis software for immune sequencing data. Study context: Patients had relapsing-remitting, secondary progressive or progressive-relapsing multiple sclerosis; some lacked subtype. Broader study findings: With TRBV5-6, TRBV5-1 and TRBV20-1 included, 4 to 6 TRBV segments were more frequent in patients than in controls. Batch-mates among the samples co-clustered strongly by F measure. Diversity measured as normalized Chao1 was significantly lower in multiple sclerosis patients than in controls.

Germline loops: CDR1 DFQATT, CDR2 SNEGSKA (reference sequence). The CDR3 has 14 amino acids. Incorporated into the TCR beta cDNA libraries were unique molecular identifiers, which served to reduce PCR and sequencing biases. cDNA molecules numbering 400,000 to 550,000 came from about 1 to 10 million T cells. TCRdb re-called the PCR reads through MiXCR, storing one row per CDR3 protein. The repertoire holds about 200,000 distinct CDR3 sequences, with 29% as singletons. Sequencing was done on a sample of blood. The sequence derives from a girl aged 2-17 years with multiple sclerosis. The genes are TRBV20-1 and TRBJ2-5; D not resolved. Matching the DNA end better, TRBJ2-7 makes the J call doubtful. The CDR3 protein is CSAPLNGSAYEQYF. CDR3 nucleotides: TGCAGTGCCCCCCTAAATGGATCCGCCTACGAGCAGTACTTC.